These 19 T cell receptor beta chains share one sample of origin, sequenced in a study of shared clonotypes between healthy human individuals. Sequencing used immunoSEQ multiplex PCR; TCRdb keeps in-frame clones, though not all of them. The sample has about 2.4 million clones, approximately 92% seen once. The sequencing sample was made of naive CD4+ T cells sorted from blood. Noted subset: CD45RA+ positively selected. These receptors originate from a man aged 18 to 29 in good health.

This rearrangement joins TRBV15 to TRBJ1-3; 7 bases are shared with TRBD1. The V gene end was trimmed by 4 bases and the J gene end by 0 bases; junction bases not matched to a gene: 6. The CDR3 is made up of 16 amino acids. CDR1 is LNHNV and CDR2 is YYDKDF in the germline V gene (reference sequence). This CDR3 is CATSTRQGSSGNTIYF. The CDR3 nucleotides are TGTGCCACCAGCACACGACAGGGAAGCTCTGGAAACACCATATATTTT.

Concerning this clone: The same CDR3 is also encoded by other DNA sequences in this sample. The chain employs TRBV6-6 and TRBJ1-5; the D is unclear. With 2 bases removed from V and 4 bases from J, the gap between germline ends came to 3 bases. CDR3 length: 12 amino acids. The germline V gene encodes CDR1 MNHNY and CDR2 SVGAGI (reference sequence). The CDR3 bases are TGTGCCAGCAGTTACCAGAATCAGCCCCAGCATTTT. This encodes CASSYQNQPQHF.

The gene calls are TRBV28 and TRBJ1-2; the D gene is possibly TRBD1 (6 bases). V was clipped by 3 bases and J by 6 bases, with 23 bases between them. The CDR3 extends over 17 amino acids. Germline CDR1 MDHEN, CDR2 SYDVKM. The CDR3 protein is CASSFRLRSRGADGYTF. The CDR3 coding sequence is TGTGCCAGCAGTTTTAGGTTACGATCGAGGGGGGCGGATGGCTACACCTTC.

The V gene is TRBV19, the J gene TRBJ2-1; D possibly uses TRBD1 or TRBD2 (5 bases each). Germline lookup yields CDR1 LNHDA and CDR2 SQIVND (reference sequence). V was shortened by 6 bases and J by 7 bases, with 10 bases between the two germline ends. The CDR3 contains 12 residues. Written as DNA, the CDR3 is TGTGCCAGTAGGGGGGTTATGAATGAGCAGTTCTTC. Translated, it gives CASRGVMNEQFF. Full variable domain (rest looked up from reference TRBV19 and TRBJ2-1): DGGITQSPKYLFRKEGQNVTLSCEQNLNHDAMYWYRQDPGQGLRLIYYSQIVNDFQKGDIAEGYSVSREKKESFPLTVTSAQKNPTAFYLCASRGVMNEQFFGPGTRLTVL.

CDR3 in amino acids: CAWSVSSSNQPQHF. For the CDR3, the DNA is TGTGCCTGGAGTGTGTCGAGCAGCAATCAGCCCCAGCATTTT. This chain joins TRBV30 and TRBJ1-5; no reliable D call. This CDR3 is 14 amino acids long. V lost 0 bases, J lost 1 base, and 7 bases lay in between. Germline V CDR1 and CDR2: GTSNPN, SVGIG (reference sequence).

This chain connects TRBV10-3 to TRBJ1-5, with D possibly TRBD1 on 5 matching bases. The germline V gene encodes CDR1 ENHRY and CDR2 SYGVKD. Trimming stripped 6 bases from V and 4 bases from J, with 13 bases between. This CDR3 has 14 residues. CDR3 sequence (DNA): TGTGCCATCAGAAACGGGACTAATAATCAGCCCCAGCATTTT. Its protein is CAIRNGTNNQPQHF.

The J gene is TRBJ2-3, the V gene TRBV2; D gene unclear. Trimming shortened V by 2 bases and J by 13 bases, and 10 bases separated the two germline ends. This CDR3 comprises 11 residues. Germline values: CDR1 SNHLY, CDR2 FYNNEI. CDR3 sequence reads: CASSENVPEYF. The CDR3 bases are TGTGCCAGCAGTGAAAATGTCCCGGAGTATTTT.

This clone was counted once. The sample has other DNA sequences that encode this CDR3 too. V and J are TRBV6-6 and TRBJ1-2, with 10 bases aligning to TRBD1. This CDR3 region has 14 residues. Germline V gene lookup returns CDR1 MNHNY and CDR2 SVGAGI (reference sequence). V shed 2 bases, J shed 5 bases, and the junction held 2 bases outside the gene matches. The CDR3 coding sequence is TGTGCCAGCAGTTACGAGGGACAGGGGTATGGCTACACCTTC. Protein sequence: CASSYEGQGYGYTF.

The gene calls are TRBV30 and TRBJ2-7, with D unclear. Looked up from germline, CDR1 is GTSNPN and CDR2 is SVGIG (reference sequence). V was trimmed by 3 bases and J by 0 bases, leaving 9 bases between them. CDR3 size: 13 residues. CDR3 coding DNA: TGTGCCTGGAGCCCGACACCCTCCTACGAGCAGTACTTC. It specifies CAWSPTPSYEQYF.

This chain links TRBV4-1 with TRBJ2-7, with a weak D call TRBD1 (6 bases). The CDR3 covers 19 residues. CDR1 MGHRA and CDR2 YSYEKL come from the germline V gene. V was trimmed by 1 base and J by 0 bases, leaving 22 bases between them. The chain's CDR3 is CASSQVTMFQGKFSYEQYF. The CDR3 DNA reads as TGCGCCAGCAGCCAAGTTACGATGTTTCAGGGGAAGTTCTCCTACGAGCAGTACTTC.

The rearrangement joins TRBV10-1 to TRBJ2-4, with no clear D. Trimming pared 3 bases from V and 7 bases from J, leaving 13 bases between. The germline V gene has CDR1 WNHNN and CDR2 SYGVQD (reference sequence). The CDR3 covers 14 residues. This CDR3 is CASSDTVARNIQYF. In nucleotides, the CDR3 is TGCGCCAGCAGTGATACGGTGGCCAGGAACATTCAGTACTTC.

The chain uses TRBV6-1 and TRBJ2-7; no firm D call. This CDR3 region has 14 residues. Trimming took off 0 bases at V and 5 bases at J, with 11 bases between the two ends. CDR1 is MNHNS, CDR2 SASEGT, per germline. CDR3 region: CASSEALRKHEQYF. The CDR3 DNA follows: TGTGCCAGCAGTGAAGCTTTAAGAAAGCACGAGCAGTACTTC.

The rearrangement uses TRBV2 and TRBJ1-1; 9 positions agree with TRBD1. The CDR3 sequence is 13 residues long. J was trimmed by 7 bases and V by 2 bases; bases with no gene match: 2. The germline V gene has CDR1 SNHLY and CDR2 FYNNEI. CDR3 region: CASSEQDRGEAFF. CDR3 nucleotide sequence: TGTGCCAGCAGTGAACAGGACAGGGGTGAAGCTTTCTTT.

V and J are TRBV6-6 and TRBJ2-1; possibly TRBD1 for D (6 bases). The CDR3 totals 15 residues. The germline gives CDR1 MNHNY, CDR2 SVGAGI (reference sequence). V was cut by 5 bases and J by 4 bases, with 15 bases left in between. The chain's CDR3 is CASSPSGGPYNEQFF. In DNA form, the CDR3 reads TGTGCCAGCAGTCCATCTGGGGGCCCATACAATGAGCAGTTCTTC.

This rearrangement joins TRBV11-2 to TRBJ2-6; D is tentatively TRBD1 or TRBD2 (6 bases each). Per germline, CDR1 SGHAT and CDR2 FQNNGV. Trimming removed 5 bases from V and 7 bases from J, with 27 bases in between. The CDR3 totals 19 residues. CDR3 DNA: TGTGCCAGCAGCCCACCACCAGGGGAGGTCGGTGTGGGAGCCAACGTCCTGACTTTC. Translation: CASSPPPGEVGVGANVLTF. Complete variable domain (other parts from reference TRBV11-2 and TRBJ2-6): EAGVAQSPRYKIIEKRQSVAFWCNPISGHATLYWYQQILGQGPKLLIQFQNNGVVDDSQLPKDRFSAERLKGVDSTLKIQPAKLEDSAVYLCASSPPPGEVGVGANVLTFGAGSRLTVL.

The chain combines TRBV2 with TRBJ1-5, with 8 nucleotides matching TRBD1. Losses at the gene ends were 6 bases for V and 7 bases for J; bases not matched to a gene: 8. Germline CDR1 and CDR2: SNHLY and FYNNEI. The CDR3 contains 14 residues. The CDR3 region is CASRPTGDRQPQHF. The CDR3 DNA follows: TGTGCCAGCAGGCCGACAGGGGATAGGCAGCCCCAGCATTTT.

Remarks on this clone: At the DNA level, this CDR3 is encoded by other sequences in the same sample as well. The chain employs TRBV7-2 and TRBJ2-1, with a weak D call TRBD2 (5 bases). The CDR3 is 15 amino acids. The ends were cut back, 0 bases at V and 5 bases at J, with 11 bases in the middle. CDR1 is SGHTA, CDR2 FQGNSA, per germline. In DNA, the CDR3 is TGTGCCAGCAGCTTAGCGAGCGGAGCCAACAATGAGCAGTTCTTC. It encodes CASSLASGANNEQFF.

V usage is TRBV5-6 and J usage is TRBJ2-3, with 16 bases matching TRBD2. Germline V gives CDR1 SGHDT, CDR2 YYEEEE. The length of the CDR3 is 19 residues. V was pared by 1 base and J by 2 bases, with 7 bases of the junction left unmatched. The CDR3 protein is CASSLFGTSGGDFTDTQYF. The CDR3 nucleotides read TGTGCCAGCAGCTTGTTCGGGACTAGCGGGGGGGATTTCACAGATACGCAGTATTTT.

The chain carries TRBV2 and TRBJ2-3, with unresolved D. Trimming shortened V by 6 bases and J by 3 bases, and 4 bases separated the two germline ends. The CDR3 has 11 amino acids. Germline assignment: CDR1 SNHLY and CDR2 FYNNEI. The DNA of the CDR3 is TGTGCCAGCAGGTGGACAGATACGCAGTATTTT. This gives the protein CASRWTDTQYF.